Presented here are 22 T cell receptor beta chains from one specimen sequenced in a study of blood T cell repertoires in COVID-19. Data came from immunoSEQ multiplex PCR; TCRdb stores just in-frame clones and leaves some out. This table has about 260,000 clones, approximately 83% appearing once. Sequenced input: peripheral blood. The receptors derive from a human donor in a cohort sampled during active COVID-19.

This clone has at least ten counts. V is TRBV7-9 and J is TRBJ1-1; D remains unclear. Looked up from germline, CDR1 is SEHNR and CDR2 is FQNEAQ (reference sequence). The CDR3 runs to 11 residues. V was clipped by 6 bases and J by 8 bases, with 10 bases between them. This CDR3 reads CASRLQTEAFF. The CDR3 nucleotides read TGTGCCAGCAGGCTCCAGACAGAAGCTTTCTTT.

In regard to this clone: Distinct nucleotide sequences in the sample also encode this CDR3. The rearrangement joins TRBV2 to TRBJ1-5; 11 bases line up with TRBD1. V lost 7 bases to trimming and J lost 5 bases; unmatched junction nucleotides: 1. The CDR3 is 13 residues long. The germline gives CDR1 SNHLY, CDR2 FYNNEI. CDR3 sequence: CASKGQGDQPQHF. CDR3 coding DNA: TGTGCCAGCAAGGGACAGGGGGATCAGCCCCAGCATTTT.

The J gene is TRBJ1-1, the V gene TRBV7-9; D not certain. CDR3 size: 14 residues. V shed 6 bases and J shed 5 bases, with 16 bases lying between them. Germline V gene lookup returns CDR1 SEHNR and CDR2 FQNEAQ (reference sequence). DNA of the CDR3: TGTGCCAGCAGAGCCAAGTCGGAGAGTACTGAAGCTTTCTTT. Amino acids: CASRAKSESTEAFF.

This chain connects TRBV6-5 to TRBJ1-6; 9 positions agree with TRBD1. Germline values: CDR1 MNHEY, CDR2 SVGAGI. The V gene end was trimmed by 6 bases and the J gene end by 9 bases; junction bases not matched to a gene: 9. The CDR3 contains 15 residues. CDR3 amino acids: CASSRTGQGSSPLHF. DNA of the CDR3: TGTGCCAGCAGCCGCACGGGACAGGGTAGTTCACCCCTCCACTTT.

The chain couples TRBV5-1 to TRBJ1-2, with 7 nucleotides matching TRBD1. Per germline, CDR1 SGHRS and CDR2 YFSETQ. This CDR3 is 15 amino acids long. The V and J ends lost 2 bases and 0 bases, in that order; junction bases with no gene match: 4. CDR3 sequence reads: CASSLRTGSNYGYTF. CDR3 coding DNA: TGCGCCAGCAGCTTAAGGACAGGTTCTAACTATGGCTACACCTTC.

This clone was detected a few times. The CDR3 DNA reads TGTGCCAGCAGCCAGTTTGGTACTTCGAACACCGGGGAGCTGTTTTTT. This sequence encodes CASSQFGTSNTGELFF. V is TRBV3-1 (or the pseudogene TRBV3-2) and J is TRBJ2-2; D ambiguous. The CDR3 consists of 16 residues. Deletions cut 3 bases from V and 0 bases from J, with 11 bases between. CDR1 LGHDT and CDR2 YNNKEL come from the germline V gene (reference sequence).

This rearrangement joins TRBV7-9 to TRBJ2-7, with 8 nucleotides matching TRBD1. V dropped 5 bases and J dropped 2; count of bases not matched to a gene: 8. CDR3 length: 15 amino acids. Germline-derived CDR1 and CDR2 are SEHNR and FQNEAQ (reference sequence). The CDR3 spells CASSRGQAPTYEQYF. The CDR3 DNA reads TGTGCCAGCAGCCGGGGACAGGCACCGACCTACGAGCAGTACTTC.

The chain joins TRBV6-6 to TRBJ2-7; the D gene is possibly TRBD2 (5 bases). CDR3 length equals 16 residues. Trimming removed 2 bases from V and 3 bases from J, with 17 bases in between. The germline CDR1 and CDR2 sequences are MNHNY and SVGAGI (reference sequence). CDR3 coding DNA: TGTGCCAGCAGTTACCCCGAGCGGCGGGCTCGCTACGAGCAGTACTTC. Translation gives CASSYPERRARYEQYF.

This chain links TRBV14 with TRBJ2-2, with TRBD1 as a possible D gene (6 bases). The CDR3 sequence is 16 residues long. The germline V gene encodes CDR1 SGHDN and CDR2 FVKESK. Trimming pared 3 bases from V and 1 base from J, leaving 12 bases between. CDR3 DNA: TGTGCCAGCAGCCAGGCTAGGGGACAGAACACCGGGGAGCTGTTTTTT. Amino acid sequence: CASSQARGQNTGELFF.

The genes are TRBV10-1 and TRBJ2-7; 11 positions match TRBD2. The J segment lost 7 bases and the V segment lost 0 bases, leaving 8 bases of the junction unmatched. The length of the CDR3 is 16 residues. Germline V gene lookup returns CDR1 WNHNN and CDR2 SYGVQD (reference sequence). The CDR3 DNA is TGCGCCAGCAGTGAGTCGAAACTAGCGGGAGCGGGGGAGCAGTACTTC. The encoded protein is CASSESKLAGAGEQYF.

This clone occurred a few times. The genes are TRBV5-4 and TRBJ2-1; 7 bases agree with TRBD2. The germline gives CDR1 SGHNT, CDR2 YYREEE (reference sequence). There are 16 residues in the CDR3. V gave up 3 bases and J gave up 7 bases; unmatched junction bases: 13. The CDR3 spells CASSYEGRAGRNEQFF. The CDR3 DNA sequence: TGTGCCAGCAGCTATGAGGGGCGAGCGGGGAGGAATGAGCAGTTCTTC.

The chain is built from TRBV7-2 and TRBJ2-5; TRBD2 matches 7 bases. The ends lost 5 bases at V and 1 base at J; junction bases unmatched: 4. The germline gives CDR1 SGHTA, CDR2 FQGNSA. The CDR3 totals 14 residues. This chain's CDR3 is CASSRGGSQETQYF. The CDR3 DNA follows: TGTGCCAGCAGCCGGGGAGGGAGCCAAGAGACCCAGTACTTC.

V usage is TRBV7-8 and J usage is TRBJ1-1; 7 bases agree with TRBD1. This CDR3 is built from 14 residues. The germline gives CDR1 SGHVS, CDR2 FQNEAQ. J gave up 2 bases and V 5 bases, and 5 bases lay outside the gene matches. CDR3 in amino acids: CASSRDRANTEAFF. Here the CDR3 DNA reads TGTGCCAGCAGCCGAGACAGGGCCAACACTGAAGCTTTCTTT.

The chain combines TRBV27 with TRBJ1-4; D call uncertain. Germline V CDR1 and CDR2: MNHEY, SMNVEV (reference sequence). The V and J ends lost 2 bases and 10 bases respectively, with 11 bases between them. The CDR3 is 13 residues long. The CDR3 sequence: CASSLGVRGKLFF. The CDR3 bases are TGTGCCAGCAGTTTAGGCGTACGGGGAAAACTGTTTTTT.

This chain joins TRBV28 and TRBJ1-2; D remains ambiguous. Germline lookup yields CDR1 MDHEN and CDR2 SYDVKM. V gave up 4 bases and J gave up 9 bases, with 15 bases separating them. The CDR3 totals 13 residues. This chain's CDR3 is CASSSDKISRYTF. CDR3 bases: TGTGCCAGCAGTTCAGACAAGATCAGTCGCTACACCTTC.

The rearrangement links TRBV25-1 to TRBJ1-1; 8 bases align to TRBD1. The CDR3 has 16 residues. Germline trimming cut 6 bases from V and 5 bases from J; bases unmatched to any gene: 14. Germline V gives CDR1 MGHDK, CDR2 SYGVNS. In DNA, the CDR3 is TGTGCCAGCAGCGGTTTGCAGGGGGCAGGTCGGACTGAAGCTTTCTTT. This codes for CASSGLQGAGRTEAFF.

The CDR3 region has the DNA TGTGCCAGCAGCTTAAGCGGACTAGCGGGAAGGGAGTTGTACGAGCAGTACTTC. Its protein is CASSLSGLAGRELYEQYF. This chain links TRBV7-9 with TRBJ2-7, with 12 bases matching TRBD2. The CDR3 spans 18 residues. Germline CDR1 and CDR2: SEHNR and FQNEAQ (reference sequence). The V gene end was trimmed by 2 bases and the J gene end by 4 bases; junction bases not matched to a gene: 12.

The rearrangement joins TRBV27 to TRBJ2-1; 8 bases line up with TRBD2. Trimming cost V 2 bases and J 2 bases; bases outside gene matches: 2. CDR1 and CDR2 (germline): MNHEY, SMNVEV (reference sequence). This CDR3 contains 15 residues. The CDR3 DNA reads TGTGCCAGCAGTTTAACGCGGGAGGCCTACAATGAGCAGTTCTTC. This sequence encodes CASSLTREAYNEQFF.

The chain is built from TRBV19 and TRBJ1-1; D possibly corresponds to TRBD1 (5 bases). Trimming removed 6 bases at V and 5 bases at J, with 13 bases between. The CDR3 totals 13 residues. Looked up from germline, CDR1 is LNHDA and CDR2 is SQIVND (reference sequence). The CDR3 sequence: CASSFGGGTEAFF. CDR3 DNA: TGTGCCAGTAGCTTCGGCGGGGGGACTGAAGCTTTCTTT.

This chain links TRBV28 with TRBJ2-5; 7 nucleotides agree with TRBD1. Germline trimming cut 5 bases from V and 3 bases from J; bases unmatched to any gene: 6. CDR1 is MDHEN, CDR2 SYDVKM, per germline. The CDR3 consists of 14 residues. CDR3 loop: CASSNRGDKETQYF. CDR3 DNA: TGTGCCAGCAGTAACAGGGGTGACAAAGAGACCCAGTACTTC.

The genes are TRBV7-8 and TRBJ2-1; 8 bases map to TRBD2. CDR3 length equals 13 residues. Trimming took 1 base from V and 9 from J; bases not matched to a gene: 2. The germline V gene encodes CDR1 SGHVS and CDR2 FQNEAQ. CDR3: CASSLGLAREQFF. CDR3 DNA sequence: TGTGCCAGCAGCTTAGGACTAGCGCGTGAGCAGTTCTTC.

The chain is built from TRBV20-1 and TRBJ2-1; no clear D. The CDR3 is made up of 11 amino acids. Germline loops: CDR1 DFQATT, CDR2 SNEGSKA (reference sequence). The V end was cut by 0 bases, the J end by 9 bases, with 6 bases between. The CDR3 loop reads CSARDTPEQFF. CDR3 in DNA: TGCAGTGCTAGAGATACACCTGAGCAGTTCTTC.